The 14 T cell receptor beta chains below come from one sample, sequenced in a study of blood T cell repertoires in COVID-19. Measured with immunoSEQ multiplex PCR; TCRdb has only the in-frame clones, and not every one. Found here are roughly 340,000 clones, approximately 88% of them singletons; the top ten hold about 3%. Sequencing was carried out using peripheral blood. Receptors were obtained from a woman in her thirties with COVID-19, enrolled during active disease.

This clone was seen only once. This chain joins TRBV5-1 and TRBJ2-6; a weak D match, TRBD2 (6 bases). The germline V gene has CDR1 SGHRS and CDR2 YFSETQ. Deletions cut 0 bases from V and 0 bases from J, with 16 bases between. This CDR3 region has 19 residues. The CDR3: CASSLEPGLGISGANVLTF. As DNA, the CDR3 is TGCGCCAGCAGCTTGGAACCGGGACTGGGGATCTCTGGGGCCAACGTCCTGACTTTC.

This rearrangement joins TRBV27 to TRBJ1-4, with D perhaps matching TRBD1 (6 bases). The CDR3 is 14 amino acids. The V end was cut by 8 bases, the J end by 1 base, with 11 bases between. Germline-derived CDR1 and CDR2 are MNHEY and SMNVEV (reference sequence). The CDR3 sequence: CASASGQTNEKLFF. CDR3 DNA: TGTGCCAGCGCCTCGGGACAAACTAATGAAAAACTGTTTTTT.

The gene calls are TRBV18 and TRBJ1-5, with 9 bases lining up with TRBD1. The V gene end was trimmed by 4 bases and the J gene end by 5 bases; junction bases not matched to a gene: 6. The CDR3 has 15 residues. From germline, CDR1 is KGHSH and CDR2 LQKENI. The CDR3, as DNA: TGTGCCAGCTCACTCCGGGACAGGGCTTATCAGCCCCAGCATTTT. This codes for CASSLRDRAYQPQHF.

The V gene is TRBV5-6, the J gene TRBJ2-5; D is unresolved. CDR1 SGHDT and CDR2 YYEEEE come from the germline V gene. There are 13 residues in the CDR3. V was shortened by 4 bases and J by 9 bases, with 16 bases between the two germline ends. CDR3 loop: CASSPGADGSQYF. In DNA form, the CDR3 reads TGTGCCAGCAGCCCTGGAGCTGACGGCTCCCAGTACTTC.

The chain combines TRBV9 with TRBJ2-3; TRBD2 matches 7 bases. The CDR3 runs to 19 residues. Per germline, CDR1 SGDLS and CDR2 YYNGEE. V shed 0 bases and J 0 bases; nucleotides not matched to a gene: 13. CDR3 protein: CASSVVGNPSGASTDTQYF. The CDR3 nucleotides are TGTGCCAGCAGCGTAGTCGGCAACCCGAGCGGGGCTAGCACAGATACGCAGTATTTT.

The J gene is TRBJ2-6, the V gene TRBV19, with TRBD1 matching over 11 bases. Germline trimming cut 4 bases from V and 1 base from J; bases unmatched to any gene: 15. In germline, CDR1 is LNHDA, CDR2 SQIVND (reference sequence). This CDR3 has 21 residues. CDR3 DNA: TGTGCCAGTAGTAAAGCCTATAAGCGGGACAGGGGGTTATCTGGGGCCAACGTCCTGACTTTC. Amino acid sequence: CASSKAYKRDRGLSGANVLTF.

The chain recombines TRBV5-1 with TRBJ2-1; 8 bases fit TRBD2. This CDR3 is built from 15 residues. Trimming removed 5 bases from V and 1 base from J; junction bases left unmatched: 5. Per germline, CDR1 SGHRS and CDR2 YFSETQ. The CDR3 DNA is TGCGCCAGCAGACCTAGCGGGCCTTCCTACAATGAGCAGTTCTTC. It yields the protein CASRPSGPSYNEQFF.

V and J are TRBV10-2 and TRBJ2-1, with D possibly being TRBD2 (5 bases). This CDR3 spans 14 amino acids. The ends were cut back, 6 bases at V and 3 bases at J, with 12 bases in the middle. Germline CDR1 is WSHSY and CDR2 is SAAADI. The CDR3 DNA follows: TGCGCCAGCAGCGACCCCGGGAACTACAATGAGCAGTTCTTC. Translation: CASSDPGNYNEQFF.

The V call is TRBV5-1, the J call TRBJ2-1, with 8 bases aligning to TRBD2. The CDR3 length is 15 residues. Germline assignment: CDR1 SGHRS and CDR2 YFSETQ. The ends lost 0 bases at V and 8 bases at J; junction bases unmatched: 7. CDR3 DNA: TGCGCCAGCAGCTTGGCCGGGGGGGCCTTGCATGAGCAGTTCTTC. Translated, it gives CASSLAGGALHEQFF.

This clone was seen only once. The gene calls are TRBV5-4 and TRBJ2-1, with unresolved D. The V end was cut by 5 bases, the J end by 5 bases, with 14 bases between. Germline CDR1 is SGHNT and CDR2 is YYREEE (reference sequence). This CDR3 has 14 residues. The chain's CDR3 is CASSPEYGHNEQFF. The CDR3 coding sequence is TGTGCCAGCAGTCCAGAGTATGGGCACAATGAGCAGTTCTTC.

This sequence joins TRBV4-1 and TRBJ1-1; perhaps TRBD1 as D (5 bases). CDR3 length: 15 residues. The germline V gene has CDR1 MGHRA and CDR2 YSYEKL. V lost 4 bases and J 8 bases, leaving 20 bases between the germline ends. The CDR3 loop is CASSRLRGIPQEAFF. CDR3 DNA: TGCGCCAGCAGCCGCCTGCGGGGGATTCCACAGGAAGCTTTCTTT.

This rearrangement joins TRBV5-6 to TRBJ2-7, with 12 bases matching TRBD1. This CDR3 contains 17 residues. Germline V gene lookup returns CDR1 SGHDT and CDR2 YYEEEE. The V and J ends lost 3 bases and 7 bases, in that order; junction bases with no gene match: 14. CDR3 protein: CASSSTGPGQGAGEQYV. For the CDR3, the DNA is TGTGCCAGCAGCTCGACGGGACCGGGACAGGGGGCGGGGGAGCAGTACGTC.

This chain's CDR3 is CASSVDRLETQYF. The CDR3 nucleotides are TGTGCCAGCAGTGTTGACAGGCTCGAGACCCAGTACTTC. V and J are TRBV28 and TRBJ2-5; D may be TRBD1 (6 bases). The germline gives CDR1 MDHEN, CDR2 SYDVKM. There are 13 residues in the CDR3. V lost 5 bases, J lost 5 bases, and 12 bases lay in between.

The gene calls are TRBV6-5 and TRBJ1-1; maybe TRBD1 (5 bases). Trimming shortened V by 3 bases and J by 8 bases, and 13 bases separated the two germline ends. The CDR3 has 13 amino acids. Germline V gene sequence: CDR1 MNHEY, CDR2 SVGAGI. CDR3 protein: CASSYMRGTEAFF. In nucleotides, the CDR3 is TGTGCCAGCAGTTATATGCGCGGGACCGAAGCTTTCTTT.